The 8 T cell receptor beta chains below were found in one sample sequenced in a study of blood T cells in healthy people across ages (dated by TCRdb to about 2015). The library was prepared using 5' RACE. The reads were generated on an Illumina HiSeq 2500. The second PCR ran for about 6 to 12 cycles and used a J-beta primer mix along with a sample-barcoded 5' primer. In TCRdb, the public reads were trimmed at Q25 with fastp and aligned with MiXCR, with productive beta chains retained. Each CDR3 protein gets just one entry, which takes the most common genes and DNA from the rows behind it. The sample table lists some 1.5 million distinct CDR3 sequences, over 25% of them with a count of one. 7.7% of the sample belongs to the ten largest clones. The sample comprised blood. The receptor source for this set is a woman younger than 45 in good health.

The table lists this clonotype with a few counts. DNA of the CDR3: TGCAGCGCCCGAGGCCCCGCGTTCGGGGGCTATGGCTACACCTTC. This translates into CSARGPAFGGYGYTF. The rearrangement links TRBV29-1 to TRBJ1-2; D may be TRBD1 (5 bases). Germline V lookup: CDR1 SQVTM, CDR2 ANQGSEA. V gave up 7 bases and J gave up 4 bases, with 22 bases separating them. This CDR3 region has 15 residues.

This chain connects TRBV6-2 or TRBV6-3 to TRBJ2-4; the match to TRBD2 covers 12 bases. V was pared by 2 bases and J by 13 bases, with 9 bases of the junction left unmatched. Germline V lookup: CDR1 MNHEY, CDR2 SVGEGT. The CDR3 runs 15 residues. The CDR3 spells CASSYGLAGSGEQYF. The CDR3, as DNA: TGTGCCAGCAGTTACGGACTAGCGGGATCCGGTGAGCAGTACTTC.

There are a few counts of this clonotype. CDR3 region: CASSLTTNSPLHF. CDR3 DNA sequence: TGTGCCAGCAGCCTGACAACTAATTCACCCCTCCACTTT. V gene TRBV14 combines with J gene TRBJ1-6; D not resolved. CDR1 is SGHDN, CDR2 FVKESK, per germline. The ends were cut back, 4 bases at V and 6 bases at J, with 7 bases in the middle. This CDR3 region has 13 residues.

As to this clonotype: A much larger clone sits a single nucleotide away, making a read error possible. The J gene is TRBJ2-1, the V gene TRBV7-2, with D tentatively TRBD1 (6 bases). The germline CDR1 and CDR2 sequences are SGHTA and FQGNSA. The germline V and J ends were trimmed by 2 bases and 13 bases, with 21 bases remaining between them. The CDR3 is 15 residues long. CDR3 loop: CASSLSMTGQEIQFF. In DNA form, the CDR3 reads TGTGCCAGCAGCTTATCTATGACAGGCCAAGAGATCCAGTTCTTC.

The chain couples TRBV5-1 to TRBJ2-1; TRBD2 matches 14 bases. J gave up 0 bases and V 2 bases, and 7 bases lay outside the gene matches. Germline assignment: CDR1 SGHRS and CDR2 YFSETQ. The CDR3 totals 19 residues. CDR3 residues: CASSFGLAGGRSSYNEQFF. For the CDR3, the DNA is TGCGCCAGCAGCTTCGGACTAGCGGGAGGCCGGAGCTCCTACAATGAGCAGTTCTTC.

Worth noting for this clonotype: This may be a read error, as it is one base from a much larger clone. This chain uses TRBV20-1 with TRBJ2-7, with D tentatively TRBD2 (5 bases). Germline assignment: CDR1 DFQATT and CDR2 SNEGSKA (reference sequence). The CDR3 is made up of 13 amino acids. CDR3 DNA: TGCAGTACTAGAGAAGCAATTCACTACGAGCAGTACTTC. Protein sequence: CSTREAIHYEQYF.

V is TRBV11-2 and J is TRBJ1-6, with a weak D call TRBD1 (6 bases). The CDR3 is 15 amino acids. With 2 bases removed from V and 8 bases from J, the gap between germline ends came to 13 bases. Germline CDR1 reads SGHAT; CDR2 reads FQNNGV. The CDR3 sequence is CASSLSGPGDSPLHF. DNA for the CDR3: TGTGCCAGCAGCTTAAGTGGCCCAGGGGATTCACCCCTCCACTTT.

The V call is TRBV28, the J call TRBJ1-1; D ambiguous. V gave up 10 bases and J gave up 3 bases, with 15 bases separating them. CDR1 is MDHEN, CDR2 SYDVKM, per germline. The CDR3 runs 13 residues. CDR3 protein: CAIRVERDTEAFF. For the CDR3, the DNA is TGTGCCATCCGAGTTGAGCGGGACACTGAAGCTTTCTTT.